One sample yielded the 17 T cell receptor beta chains listed below, sequenced in a study of blood T cells in healthy people across ages. Through a sample-barcoded 5' primer and a J-beta primer mix, a second PCR was run for about 6 to 11 cycles. TCRdb itself ran the 5' RACE reads through MiXCR, one entry per CDR3 protein. This sample yields 700,000 to 900,000 distinct CDR3 sequences, of which roughly 53% are seen a single time; 40% to 50% belongs to the top ten. The sequenced material came from blood. These receptors were obtained from a man older than 75 in good health.

This clonotype was detected only a few times. The rearrangement links TRBV5-5 to TRBJ1-4, with no clear D. CDR1 and CDR2 from the germline V gene are SGHKS and YYEKEE (reference sequence). This CDR3 is 12 amino acids long. The V gene lost 1 base and the J gene lost 5 bases, with 3 bases spanning the gap. The CDR3 nucleotides read TGTGCCAGCAGCTTGCAGAATGAAAAACTGTTTTTT. Residues: CASSLQNEKLFF.

This clonotype was recorded only once. This chain uses TRBV7-9 with TRBJ1-6; D may be TRBD1 (5 bases). Trimming left V 5 bases short and J 11 bases short, with 22 bases between. The CDR3 is 16 residues long. Germline V gene data show CDR1 as SEHNR and CDR2 as FQNEAQ (reference sequence). CDR3: CASSRIPRDRGAPLHF. The CDR3 nucleotides read TGTGCCAGCAGCAGAATTCCCAGGGATCGAGGCGCACCCCTCCACTTT.

This clonotype turned up a few times. V and J are TRBV20-1 and TRBJ2-7, with 8 bases fitting TRBD2. Germline trimming cut 5 bases from V and 4 bases from J; bases unmatched to any gene: 10. This CDR3 has 14 residues. Germline values: CDR1 DFQATT, CDR2 SNEGSKA (reference sequence). This chain's CDR3 is CSAYHSGTLYEQYF. As DNA, the CDR3 is TGCAGTGCTTACCATAGCGGGACCTTATACGAGCAGTACTTC.

V and J are TRBV10-3 and TRBJ2-3; D perhaps matches TRBD2 (6 bases). Germline V gives CDR1 ENHRY, CDR2 SYGVKD. Trimming removed 8 bases from V and 5 bases from J, with 11 bases in between. CDR3 length: 12 residues. In nucleotides, the CDR3 is TGTGCCATCGGGGAGGCGGAAGATACGCAGTATTTT. Protein product: CAIGEAEDTQYF.

The sample holds a few counts of this clonotype. The V gene is TRBV2, the J gene TRBJ2-7; unclear D gene. Per the germline V gene, CDR1 is SNHLY and CDR2 is FYNNEI. Trimming pared 5 bases from V and 0 bases from J, leaving 8 bases between. This CDR3 spans 13 amino acids. The CDR3 nucleotides are TGTGCCAGCAGTTTACTACTCTCCTACGAGCAGTACTTC. Its translation: CASSLLLSYEQYF.

The V and J genes are TRBV24-1 and TRBJ2-1; the match to TRBD1 covers 8 bases. Looked up from germline, CDR1 is KGHDR and CDR2 is SFDVKD. CDR3 length equals 14 residues. J gave up 10 bases and V 10 bases, and 14 bases lay outside the gene matches. The CDR3 here is CATTQGGGSFEQFF. CDR3 coding DNA: TGTGCCACTACACAGGGGGGCGGGTCGTTCGAGCAGTTCTTC.

The chain combines TRBV14 with TRBJ2-7; 10 nucleotides match TRBD1. J gave up 4 bases and V 4 bases, and 7 bases lay outside the gene matches. The CDR3 totals 15 residues. The germline CDR1 and CDR2 sequences are SGHDN and FVKESK. The CDR3 DNA reads as TGTGCCAGCAGCCCTCGACAGGGGGCCGGGTACGAGCAGTACTTC. Its protein product is CASSPRQGAGYEQYF.

This clonotype came up many times. The chain links TRBV29-1 to TRBJ2-3; D unresolved. V was shortened by 4 bases and J by 2 bases, with 10 bases between the two germline ends. Germline CDR1 and CDR2: SQVTM and ANQGSEA. This CDR3 spans 13 amino acids. CDR3 bases: TGCAGCGTTGGCCACGTGAACACAGATACGCAGTATTTT. This translates into CSVGHVNTDTQYF.

The genes are TRBV12-3 or TRBV12-4 and TRBJ2-2; 8 bases are shared with TRBD2. V shed 3 bases and J 0 bases; nucleotides not matched to a gene: 6. The CDR3 extends over 17 amino acids. CDR3 coding DNA: TGTGCCAGCAGTTTTCGGGAGGGCCTCGCGAACACCGGGGAGCTGTTTTTT. It yields the protein CASSFREGLANTGELFF.

The sample holds one count of this clonotype. The chain joins TRBV2 to TRBJ2-3, with unresolved D. This CDR3 has 17 residues. Trimming removed 1 base from V and 5 bases from J, with 19 bases in between. CDR1 is SNHLY, CDR2 FYNNEI, per germline. The CDR3 protein is CASSEDERSGWLDTQYF. CDR3 DNA sequence: TGTGCCAGCAGTGAAGATGAGAGGTCGGGCTGGCTAGATACGCAGTATTTT.

The chain recombines TRBV3-1 with TRBJ2-5; 7 bases are a match to TRBD1. The DNA end is a closer match to TRBJ2-7, so the J assignment may be wrong. CDR1 is LGHDT and CDR2 is YNNKEL in the germline V gene (reference sequence). This CDR3 has 16 amino acids. The CDR3 protein is CASSQSTGVLGYEQYF. The CDR3 nucleotides read TGTGCCAGCAGCCAATCAACAGGGGTTTTGGGCTACGAGCAGTACTTC.

The rearrangement uses TRBV5-1 and TRBJ2-3; D not resolved. The CDR3 runs to 13 residues. Looked up from germline, CDR1 is SGHRS and CDR2 is YFSETQ. V was clipped by 4 bases and J by 1 base, with 7 bases between them. The CDR3 sequence: CASSIPGTDTQYF. The CDR3 DNA sequence: TGCGCCAGCAGCATCCCCGGCACAGATACGCAGTATTTT. Drawing the rest from reference TRBV5-1 and TRBJ2-3, the complete variable domain is KAGVTQTPRYLIKTRGQQVTLSCSPISGHRSVSWYQQTPGQGLQFLFEYFSETQRNKGNFPGRFSGRQFSNSRSEMNVSTLELGDSALYLCASSIPGTDTQYFGPGTRLTVL.

This chain links TRBV24-1 with TRBJ2-7; 10 positions agree with TRBD2. CDR1 KGHDR and CDR2 SFDVKD come from the germline V gene. This CDR3 spans 16 amino acids. The trim removed 12 bases at V and 7 bases at J, leaving 20 bases unmatched. The CDR3 DNA follows: TGTGCCGCCCAAAGCGGGAGGGCCACGGGGTACAATGAGCAGTACTTC. Translation gives CAAQSGRATGYNEQYF.

V and J are TRBV5-1 and TRBJ1-1, with D hard to call. CDR1 and CDR2 (germline): SGHRS, YFSETQ. V was cut by 4 bases and J by 6 bases, with 10 bases left in between. The CDR3 extends over 12 amino acids. The CDR3 bases are TGCGCCAGCAGCCGTACTGGGCCTGAAGCTTTCTTT. This codes for CASSRTGPEAFF.

This chain uses TRBV27 with TRBJ2-5; 8 nucleotides line up with TRBD2. The J call may not be correct, given that the DNA end is closer to TRBJ2-7. This CDR3 spans 13 amino acids. The germline gives CDR1 MNHEY, CDR2 SMNVEV (reference sequence). The CDR3 region is CASNSGVPGEQYF. The CDR3 DNA follows: TGTGCCAGCAATAGCGGGGTGCCGGGCGAGCAGTACTTC.

The chain links TRBV4-1 to TRBJ1-1; D gene unclear. The CDR3 sequence is 15 residues long. Trimming removed 4 bases from V and 2 bases from J, with 14 bases in between. The germline V gene encodes CDR1 MGHRA and CDR2 YSYEKL. The CDR3 protein is CASSRGRVLNTEAFF. The CDR3 region has the DNA TGCGCCAGCAGCCGAGGGAGGGTACTTAACACTGAAGCTTTCTTT.

This rearrangement joins TRBV7-3 to TRBJ2-3; the match to TRBD2 covers 10 bases. The CDR3 contains 17 residues. Germline V lookup: CDR1 SGHTA, CDR2 FQGTGA. V lost 5 bases to trimming and J lost 2 bases; unmatched junction nucleotides: 10. CDR3 bases: TGTGCCAGCAGCACCCACTCTAGCGGGAGCCCCACAGATACGCAGTATTTT. This sequence encodes CASSTHSSGSPTDTQYF.